Sequencing of this T cell receptor beta chain was carried out in a study of patients and donors after allogeneic stem cell transplantation. Trimming shortened V by 6 bases and J by 5 bases, and 10 bases separated the two germline ends. The CDR3 loop spans 12 amino acids. CDR1 is WSHSY and CDR2 is SAAADI in the germline V gene. TCRdb used MiXCR to reprocess the RT-PCR reads, holding one entry per CDR3 protein. The sample gives some 40,000 distinct CDR3 sequences, about 31% of which show up once; 55% to 75% is in the top ten. Sample: blood, either unsorted or a sorted T cell fraction (not recorded which). V is TRBV10-2 and J is TRBJ1-1, with D possibly TRBD1 on 6 matching bases. The receptor comes from a human donor who was either an allogeneic HSCT recipient or a stem cell or donor lymphocyte infusion donor (not recorded which). It is not recorded whose cells these are; they may come from a transplant donor. The CDR3 spells CASRAGETEAFF. The CDR3 nucleotides read TGCGCCAGCAGGGCAGGGGAAACTGAAGCTTTCTTT.